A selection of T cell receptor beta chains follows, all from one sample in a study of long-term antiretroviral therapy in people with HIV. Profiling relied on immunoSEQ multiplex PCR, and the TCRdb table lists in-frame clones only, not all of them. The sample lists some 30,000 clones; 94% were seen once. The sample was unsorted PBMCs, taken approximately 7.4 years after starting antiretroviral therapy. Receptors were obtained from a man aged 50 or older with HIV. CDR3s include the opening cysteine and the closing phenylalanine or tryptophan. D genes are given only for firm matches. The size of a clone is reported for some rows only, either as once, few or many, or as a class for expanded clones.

TGTGCCAGTGAAAACACCGGGGAGCTGTTTTTT,CASENTGELFF,TRBJ2-2,.,once,TRBV7-3
TGTGCCAGTAGTATGGAGGGGGGAAGAAGCAACTATGGCTACACCTTC,CASSMEGGRSNYGYTF,TRBJ1-2,.,.,TRBV19
TGTGCCAGCAGTTTATCGAAAAGTAGCCTAGACGAGCAGTACTTC,CASSLSKSSLDEQYF,TRBJ2-7,.,.,TRBV27
TGTGCCAGCAGCGTAGATCAGTCGCCTAATTCACCCCTCCACTTT,CASSVDQSPNSPLHF,TRBJ1-6,.,.,TRBV9
TGCGCCAGCAGCCAAGGACCGGGCACAGATACGCAGTATTTT,CASSQGPGTDTQYF,TRBJ2-3,.,.,TRBV4-1
TGTGCCAGCAGCGTAGTGGAACGGGGGGGCACAGATACGCAGTATTTT,CASSVVERGGTDTQYF,TRBJ2-3,TRBD2,.,TRBV9
TGTGCCAGTAGTATGGGACAGAACTCTGGGGCCAACGTCCTGACTTTC,CASSMGQNSGANVLTF,TRBJ2-6,TRBD1,.,TRBV19
TGCGCCAGCAGCTTGAGTGAGGGGATCAATAGCAATCAGCCCCAGCATTTT,CASSLSEGINSNQPQHF,TRBJ1-5,.,once,TRBV5-1
TGTGCCAGCAGCTCTCAGGGTAGGACTAATGAAAAACTGTTTTTT,CASSSQGRTNEKLFF,TRBJ1-4,.,.,TRBV5-4
TGTGCCAGCAGCGTAGGGACTAGCGGCTACAATGAGCAGTTCTTC,CASSVGTSGYNEQFF,TRBJ2-1,TRBD2,.,TRBV9
TGTGCCAGCAGTTTAGGGGGGAATTCACCCCTCCACTTT,CASSLGGNSPLHF,TRBJ1-6,.,.,TRBV27
TGCGCCAGCAGCGTCCGAGATTCAGGGGTCGGGTGGGATACGCAGTATTTT,CASSVRDSGVGWDTQYF,TRBJ2-3,.,.,TRBV5-1
TGTGCCAGTAGAGATGGGGGGGTGGATGAAAAACTGTTTTTT,CASRDGGVDEKLFF,TRBJ1-4,.,.,TRBV19
TGTGCCAGCAGCACCGGGACAGGGGCGACCGGGGAGCTGTTTTTT,CASSTGTGATGELFF,TRBJ2-2,TRBD1,.,TRBV6-5
TGTGCCAGCAGCTTAGTGGCAACTGAAGCTTTCTTT,CASSLVATEAFF,TRBJ1-1,.,.,TRBV11-2
TGTGCCAGCGAGGAAAGCGCCACCTACGAGCAGTACTTC,CASEESATYEQYF,TRBJ2-7,.,.,TRBV6-1
TGTGCCTGGAGTGTAGGTCGCTCCAACTCCTACAATGAGCAGTTCTTC,CAWSVGRSNSYNEQFF,TRBJ2-1,.,.,TRBV30
TGTGCCAGCAGCCCCGACATCTCTGGAAACACCATATATTTT,CASSPDISGNTIYF,TRBJ1-3,.,.,TRBV7-9
TGCGCCAGCAGCTTTAAAGCTCCGACAGGGTCACCCGGGGAGCTGTTTTTT,CASSFKAPTGSPGELFF,TRBJ2-2,TRBD1,.,TRBV5-1
TGTGCCAGTAGTATGACTAGCGGGGCGGCGGAGCAGTACTTC,CASSMTSGAAEQYF,TRBJ2-7,TRBD2,.,TRBV19
TGCGCCAGCAGCCAAGATATTACATTGTCCTACGAGCAGTACTTC,CASSQDITLSYEQYF,TRBJ2-7,.,.,TRBV4-3
TGTGCCAGCAGTGCCGCGGGGCGGGAGGGTTATGGCTACACCTTC,CASSAAGREGYGYTF,TRBJ1-2,.,.,TRBV2
TGTGCCAGCTCTCCGCCCCGACAGGGCACAGATACGCAGTATTTT,CASSPPRQGTDTQYF,TRBJ2-3,.,medium-sized,TRBV7-9
TGTGCCAGCAGTTTAATGGGGGCAGGGGGAAAAACTGTTTTT,CASSLMGAGGKTVF,TRBJ1-4,TRBD1,.,TRBV27
TGTGCCAGCAGCTCCGGGACAGGCCCTTACGAGCAGTACTTC,CASSSGTGPYEQYF,TRBJ2-7,TRBD1,.,TRBV5-4
TGTGCCAGCGGGGCGAATATCGATCAGCCCCAGCATTTT,CASGANIDQPQHF,TRBJ1-5,.,once,TRBV10-3
TGTGCCAGCAGTATGACAGATAACTATGGCTACACCTTC,CASSMTDNYGYTF,TRBJ1-2,.,.,TRBV6-5
TGTGCCAGTAGTCGCCTAACGGATAACTATGGCTACACCTTC,CASSRLTDNYGYTF,TRBJ1-2,.,.,TRBV19